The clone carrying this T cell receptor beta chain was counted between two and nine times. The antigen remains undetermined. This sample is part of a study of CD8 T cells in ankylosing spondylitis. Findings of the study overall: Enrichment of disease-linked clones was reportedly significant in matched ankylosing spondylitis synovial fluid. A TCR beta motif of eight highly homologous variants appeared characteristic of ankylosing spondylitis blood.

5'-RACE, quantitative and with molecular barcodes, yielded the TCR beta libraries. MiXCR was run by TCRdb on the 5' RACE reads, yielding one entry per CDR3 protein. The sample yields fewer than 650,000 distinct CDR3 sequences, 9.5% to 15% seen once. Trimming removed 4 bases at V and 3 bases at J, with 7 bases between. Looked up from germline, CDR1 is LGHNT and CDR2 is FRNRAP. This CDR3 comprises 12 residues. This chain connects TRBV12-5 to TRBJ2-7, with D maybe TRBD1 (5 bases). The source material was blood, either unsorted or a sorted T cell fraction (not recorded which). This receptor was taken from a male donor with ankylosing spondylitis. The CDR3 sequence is CASGSDIYEQYF. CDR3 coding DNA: TGTGCTAGTGGTTCGGACATCTACGAGCAGTACTTC. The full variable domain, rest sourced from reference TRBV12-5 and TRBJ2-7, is DARVTQTPRHKVTEMGQEVTMRCQPILGHNTVFWYRQTMMQGLELLAYFRNRAPLDDSGMPKDRFSAEMPDATLATLKIQPSEPRDSAVYFCASGSDIYEQYFGPGTRLTVT.